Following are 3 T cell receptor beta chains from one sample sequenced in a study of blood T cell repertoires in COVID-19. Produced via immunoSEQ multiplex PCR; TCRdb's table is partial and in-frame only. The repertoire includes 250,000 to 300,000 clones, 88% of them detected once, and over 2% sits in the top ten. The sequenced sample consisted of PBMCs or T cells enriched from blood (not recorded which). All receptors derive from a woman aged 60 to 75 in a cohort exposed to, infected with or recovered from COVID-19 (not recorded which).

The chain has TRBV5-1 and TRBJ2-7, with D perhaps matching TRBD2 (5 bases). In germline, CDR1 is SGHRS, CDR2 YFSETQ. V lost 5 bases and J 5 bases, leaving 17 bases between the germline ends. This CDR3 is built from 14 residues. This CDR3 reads CASSPREADDEQYF. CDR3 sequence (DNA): TGCGCCAGCAGTCCCCGAGAAGCGGACGACGAGCAGTACTTC.

CDR3 sequence: CASSLVGGAPNNEQFF. In DNA form, the CDR3 reads TGCGCCAGCAGCTTGGTGGGGGGAGCGCCCAACAATGAGCAGTTCTTC. This sequence joins TRBV5-1 and TRBJ2-1, with D perhaps TRBD2 (6 bases). The V gene lost 0 bases and the J gene lost 5 bases, with 15 bases spanning the gap. Germline-derived CDR1 and CDR2 are SGHRS and YFSETQ. CDR3 length equals 16 residues.

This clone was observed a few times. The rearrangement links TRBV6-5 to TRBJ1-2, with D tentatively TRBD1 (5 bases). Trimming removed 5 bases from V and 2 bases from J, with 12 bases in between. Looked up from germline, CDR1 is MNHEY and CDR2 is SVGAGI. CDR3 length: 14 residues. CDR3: CASSLQATNYGYTF. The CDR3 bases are TGTGCCAGCAGTCTACAGGCGACGAACTATGGCTACACCTTC.